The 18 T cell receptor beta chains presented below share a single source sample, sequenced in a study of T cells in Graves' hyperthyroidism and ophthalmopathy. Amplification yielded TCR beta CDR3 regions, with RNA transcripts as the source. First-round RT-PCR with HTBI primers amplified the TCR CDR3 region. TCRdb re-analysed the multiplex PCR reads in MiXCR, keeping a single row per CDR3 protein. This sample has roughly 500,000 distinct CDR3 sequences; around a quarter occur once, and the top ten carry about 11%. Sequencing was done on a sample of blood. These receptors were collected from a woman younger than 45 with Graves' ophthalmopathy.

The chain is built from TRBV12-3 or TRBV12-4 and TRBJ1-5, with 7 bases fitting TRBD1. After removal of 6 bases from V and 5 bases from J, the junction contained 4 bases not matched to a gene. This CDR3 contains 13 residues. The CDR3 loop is CASRGQADQPQHF. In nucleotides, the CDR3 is TGTGCCAGCAGAGGACAGGCCGATCAGCCCCAGCATTTT.

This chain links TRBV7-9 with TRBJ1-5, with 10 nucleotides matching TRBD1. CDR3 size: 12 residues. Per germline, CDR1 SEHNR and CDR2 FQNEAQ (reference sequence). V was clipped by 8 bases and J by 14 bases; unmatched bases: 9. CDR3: CASGSTGTGEHF. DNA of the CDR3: TGTGCCAGCGGCTCCACTGGGACAGGGGAGCATTTT. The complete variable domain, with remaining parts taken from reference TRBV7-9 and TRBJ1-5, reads DTGVSQNPRHKITKRGQNVTFRCDPISEHNRLYWYRQTLGQGPEFLTYFQNEAQLEKSRLLSDRFSAERPKGSFSTLEIQRTEQGDSAMYLCASGSTGTGEHFGDGTRLSIL.

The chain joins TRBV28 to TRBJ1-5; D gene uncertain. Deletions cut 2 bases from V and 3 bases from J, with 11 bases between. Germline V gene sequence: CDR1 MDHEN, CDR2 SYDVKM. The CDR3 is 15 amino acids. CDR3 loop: CASSLSSPFNQPQHF. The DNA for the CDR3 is TGTGCCAGCAGTTTAAGCAGCCCATTCAATCAGCCCCAGCATTTT.

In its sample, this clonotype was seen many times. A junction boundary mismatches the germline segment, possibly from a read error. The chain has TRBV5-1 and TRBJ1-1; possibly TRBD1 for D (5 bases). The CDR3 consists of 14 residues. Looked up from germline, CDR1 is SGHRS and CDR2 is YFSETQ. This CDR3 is CASSSGTLNTEAFF. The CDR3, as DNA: TGTGCCAGCAGTTCCGGGACGTTGAACACTGAAGCTTTCTTT. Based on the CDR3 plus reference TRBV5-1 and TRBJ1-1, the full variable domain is KAGVTQTPRYLIKTRGQQVTLSCSPISGHRSVSWYQQTPGQGLQFLFEYFSETQRNKGNFPGRFSGRQFSNSRSEMNVSTLELGDSALYLCASSSGTLNTEAFFGQGTRLTVV.

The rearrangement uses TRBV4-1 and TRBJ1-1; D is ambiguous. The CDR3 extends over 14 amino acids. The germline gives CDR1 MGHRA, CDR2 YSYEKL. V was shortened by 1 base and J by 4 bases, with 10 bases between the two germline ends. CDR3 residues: CASSQVAFSTEAFF. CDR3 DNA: TGCGCCAGCAGCCAAGTCGCCTTCTCCACTGAAGCTTTCTTT.

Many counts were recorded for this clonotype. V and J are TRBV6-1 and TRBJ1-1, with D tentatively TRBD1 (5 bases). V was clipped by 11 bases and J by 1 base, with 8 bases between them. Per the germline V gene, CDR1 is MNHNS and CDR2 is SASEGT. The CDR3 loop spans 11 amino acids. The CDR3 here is CAARENTEAFF. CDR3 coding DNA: TGTGCCGCCAGGGAGAACACTGAAGCTTTCTTT.

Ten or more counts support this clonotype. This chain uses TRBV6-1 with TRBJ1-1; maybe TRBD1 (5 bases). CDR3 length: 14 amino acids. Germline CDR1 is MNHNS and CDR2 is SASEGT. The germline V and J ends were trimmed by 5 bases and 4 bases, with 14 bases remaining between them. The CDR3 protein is CASSLGWGGTEAFF. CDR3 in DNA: TGTGCCAGCAGTCTGGGATGGGGGGGCACTGAAGCTTTCTTT.

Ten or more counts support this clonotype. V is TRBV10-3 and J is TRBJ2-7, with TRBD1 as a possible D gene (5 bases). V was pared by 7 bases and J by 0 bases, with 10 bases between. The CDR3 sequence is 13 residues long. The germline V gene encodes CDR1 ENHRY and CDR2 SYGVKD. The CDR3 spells CAITRDSSYEQYF. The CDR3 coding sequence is TGTGCCATCACCAGGGATAGCTCCTACGAGCAGTACTTC.

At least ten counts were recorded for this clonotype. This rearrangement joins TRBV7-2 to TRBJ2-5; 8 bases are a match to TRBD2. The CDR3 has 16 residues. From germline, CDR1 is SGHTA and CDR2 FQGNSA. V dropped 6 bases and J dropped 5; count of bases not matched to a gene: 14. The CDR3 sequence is CASSRREAGVGETQYF. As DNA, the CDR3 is TGTGCCAGCAGTAGACGGGAAGCGGGGGTGGGGGAGACCCAGTACTTC.

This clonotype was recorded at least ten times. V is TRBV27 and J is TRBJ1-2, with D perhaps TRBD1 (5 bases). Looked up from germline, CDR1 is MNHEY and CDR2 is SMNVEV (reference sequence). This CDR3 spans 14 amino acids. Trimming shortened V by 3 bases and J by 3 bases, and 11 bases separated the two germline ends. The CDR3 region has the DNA TGTGCCAGCAGTTTTGAGGGGTCAGACTATGGCTACACCTTC. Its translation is CASSFEGSDYGYTF.

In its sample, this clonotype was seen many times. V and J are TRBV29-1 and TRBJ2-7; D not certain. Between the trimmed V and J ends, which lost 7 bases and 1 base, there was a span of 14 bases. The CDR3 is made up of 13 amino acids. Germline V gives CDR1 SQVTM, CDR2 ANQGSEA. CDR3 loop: CSGVGLFSYEQYF. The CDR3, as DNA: TGCAGCGGTGTGGGTCTTTTTTCCTACGAGCAGTACTTC.

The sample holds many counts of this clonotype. The CDR3: CASGRTGHQPQHF. The CDR3 DNA is TGTGCCAGCGGGCGGACGGGCCATCAGCCCCAGCATTTT. This chain uses TRBV6-2 or TRBV6-3 with TRBJ1-5; D is unclear. The CDR3 length is 13 residues. Germline CDR1 is MNHEY and CDR2 is SVGEGT. V was cut by 8 bases and J by 5 bases, with 13 bases left in between.

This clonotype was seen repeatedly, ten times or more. The CDR3 protein is CASSYSAYGYTF. The CDR3, as DNA: TGTGCCAGCAGTTACTCCGCTTATGGCTACACCTTC. The rearrangement uses TRBV6-2 or TRBV6-3 and TRBJ1-2; D call uncertain. Germline V lookup: CDR1 MNHEY, CDR2 SVGEGT. The CDR3 length is 12 residues. Trimming left V 0 bases short and J 5 bases short, with 4 bases between.

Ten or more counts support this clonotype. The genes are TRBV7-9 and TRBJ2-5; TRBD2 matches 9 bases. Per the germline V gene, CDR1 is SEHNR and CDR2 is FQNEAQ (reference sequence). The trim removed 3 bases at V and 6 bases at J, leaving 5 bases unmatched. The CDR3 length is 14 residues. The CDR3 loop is CASSLASGDKTQYF. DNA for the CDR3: TGTGCCAGCAGCTTGGCTAGCGGGGACAAGACCCAGTACTTC.

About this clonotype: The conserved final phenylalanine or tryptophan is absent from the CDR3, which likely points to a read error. The CDR3 sequence: CSARGQLQGPQHL. In DNA form, the CDR3 reads TGCAGTGCTCGGGGACAGCTACAGGGGCCCCAGCATTTG. The chain employs TRBV20-1 and TRBJ1-5, with TRBD1 identical over 7 bases. V lost 5 bases and J lost 9; bases outside the gene matches: 10. CDR1 and CDR2 (germline): DFQATT, SNEGSKA (reference sequence). The CDR3 runs to 13 residues.

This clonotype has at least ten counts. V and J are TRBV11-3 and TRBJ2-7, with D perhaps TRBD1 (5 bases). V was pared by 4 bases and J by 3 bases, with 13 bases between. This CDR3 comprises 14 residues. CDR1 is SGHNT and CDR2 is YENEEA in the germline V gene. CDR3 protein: CASSSNRGSYEQYF. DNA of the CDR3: TGTGCCAGCAGCTCCAATAGGGGAAGCTACGAGCAGTACTTC.

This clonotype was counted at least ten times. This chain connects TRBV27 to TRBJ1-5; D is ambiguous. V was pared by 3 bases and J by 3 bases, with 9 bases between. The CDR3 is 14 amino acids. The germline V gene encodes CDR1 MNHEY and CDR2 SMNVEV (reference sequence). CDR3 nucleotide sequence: TGTGCCAGCAGTTTCGGGCCAGTCAATCAGCCCCAGCATTTT. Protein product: CASSFGPVNQPQHF.

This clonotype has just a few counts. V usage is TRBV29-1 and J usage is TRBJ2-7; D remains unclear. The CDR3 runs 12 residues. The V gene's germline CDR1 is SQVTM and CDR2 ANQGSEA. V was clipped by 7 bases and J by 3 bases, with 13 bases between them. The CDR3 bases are TGCAGCGCTACGGGTAGGGACTACGAGCAGTACTTC. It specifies CSATGRDYEQYF.